The present entry profiles one T cell receptor (beta chain) with its context. The authors spiked synthetic TCR analog templates into each PCR. The assay was immunoSEQ multiplex PCR, and TCRdb's table has in-frame clones only and misses some. The sample includes 95,000 or so clones, around 87% seen only once; the top ten take about 2%. The record originates from a study of PD-L1 blockade in urothelial cancer. At the level of the study: Starting in the mid-2010s, patients were given atezolizumab (1,200 mg intravenously every 3 weeks). Investigators checked blood 3 weeks (second dose) and 6 weeks after treatment start.

In germline, CDR1 is SQVTM, CDR2 ANQGSEA. Trimming took off 7 bases at V and 3 bases at J, with 10 bases between the two ends. This CDR3 contains 12 residues. As to time point: pretreatment peripheral blood. The number of samples from each patient was between 1 and 8, taken pretreatment and on-treatment. The chain is built from TRBV29-1 and TRBJ1-5; D gene ambiguous. This clonotype was sampled from a man aged 60 to 75 with urothelial cancer. Sample: PBMCs, taken around atezolizumab (anti-PD-L1) treatment. The CDR3 region has the DNA TGCAGCGCCGGGGTTCACAATCAGCCCCAGCATTTT. Its protein is CSAGVHNQPQHF. The variable domain in full, with the rest retrieved from reference TRBV29-1 and TRBJ1-5, is SAVISQKPSRDICQRGTSLTIQCQVDSQVTMMFWYRQQPGQSLTLIATANQGSEATYESGFVIDKFPISRPNLTFSTLTVSNMSPEDSSIYLCSAGVHNQPQHFGDGTRLSIL.